The source of this T cell receptor beta chain is a study of immune cell composition in non-small cell lung cancer. Broader study findings: Clones >0.5% enriched in tumour were rarer in adenocarcinoma (approximately 33%) than squamous (approximately 75%).

Sequencing was performed with immunoSEQ multiplex PCR; in TCRdb, only in-frame clones are kept and a portion is missing. The sample has approximately 9,000 clones; 70% to 80% are singletons. V shed 3 bases, J shed 4 bases, and the junction held 5 bases outside the gene matches. Germline V lookup: CDR1 SGHTA, CDR2 FQGTGA. The CDR3 runs 14 residues. This clone was detected only a few times. Its target is not known. Normal lung was taken at the farthest possible site, at least 3 cm from tumour. Template was genomic DNA from frozen, unsorted single-cell suspensions. The sequencing sample was made of non-adjacent lung tissue. This rearrangement joins TRBV7-3 to TRBJ1-1; 7 positions agree with TRBD1. The clonotype was recovered from a human donor with non-small cell lung cancer. The CDR3 DNA reads TGTGCCAGCAGCTTCAGGGGGGAAGGCACTGAAGCTTTCTTT. It yields the protein CASSFRGEGTEAFF.